One sample yielded the 21 T cell receptor beta chains listed below, sequenced in a study of radiation and T cells in renal cell carcinoma. The time point: blood 2 weeks post-SBRT. Treatment in this sample: 15 Gy SBRT to primary tumor, nephrectomy 4 weeks later. TCRdb's table, derived via immunoSEQ multiplex PCR, lists solely in-frame clones and lacks some. The sample lists tens of thousands of clones; around 81% were seen once. The starting material was blood, obtained from a patient whose treatment included radiotherapy and nephrectomy. These receptor sequences come from a man aged 60 to 69 with renal cell carcinoma.

This clone was seen more than once but under ten times. The chain links TRBV30 to TRBJ1-5; D is uncertain. V was trimmed by 5 bases and J by 1 base, leaving 12 bases between them. The germline V gene has CDR1 GTSNPN and CDR2 SVGIG (reference sequence). The CDR3 runs to 14 residues. Here the CDR3 DNA reads TGTGCCTGGGCCAGCCGACCGAGCAATCAGCCCCAGCATTTT. Translation gives CAWASRPSNQPQHF.

The chain recombines TRBV5-1 with TRBJ2-3; D unresolved. From germline, CDR1 is SGHRS and CDR2 YFSETQ. The V gene lost 6 bases and the J gene lost 2 bases, with 16 bases spanning the gap. This CDR3 spans 15 amino acids. The chain's CDR3 is CASTTLREATDTQYF. The CDR3 DNA sequence: TGCGCCAGCACCACCCTTAGAGAGGCCACAGATACGCAGTATTTT.

This clone was recorded a few times. The V gene is TRBV11-1, the J gene TRBJ2-2, with 10 bases identical to TRBD2. Looked up from germline, CDR1 is SGHAT and CDR2 is FQDESV (reference sequence). V gave up 3 bases and J gave up 6 bases; unmatched junction bases: 7. This CDR3 has 16 amino acids. The CDR3: CASSLIGLAGAGELFF. The CDR3 nucleotides are TGTGCCAGCAGCTTGATTGGTCTAGCGGGAGCCGGGGAGCTGTTTTTT. Supplemented by reference TRBV11-1 and TRBJ2-2, the full variable domain reads EAEVAQSPRYKITEKSQAVAFWCDPISGHATLYWYRQILGQGPELLVQFQDESVVDDSQLPKDRFSAERLKGVDSTLKIQPAELGDSAMYLCASSLIGLAGAGELFFGEGSRLTVL.

The rearrangement uses TRBV4-3 and TRBJ2-1; possibly TRBD2 for D (6 bases). This CDR3 is built from 16 residues. The V gene lost 3 bases and the J gene lost 7 bases, with 19 bases spanning the gap. Germline CDR1 LGHNA, CDR2 YSLEER. CDR3 nucleotides: TGCGCCAGCAGCCATGGGGGGTTCCAATTACATAATGAGCAGTTCTTC. This encodes CASSHGGFQLHNEQFF.

Regarding this clone: Other DNA sequences in the same sample also yield this CDR3. J is TRBJ2-7 and V is TRBV4-3; no definite D call. Trimming cost V 0 bases and J 2 bases, with 11 bases left between them. The CDR3 runs to 15 residues. Looked up from germline, CDR1 is LGHNA and CDR2 is YSLEER. The DNA of the CDR3 is TGCGCCAGCAGCCAAGATCCTACAGCAACCTACGAGCAGTACTTC. This translates into CASSQDPTATYEQYF.

The CDR3, as DNA: TGTGCCAGCAGCCATATTGGGACAGGGAACACTGAAGCTTTCTTT. Amino acids: CASSHIGTGNTEAFF. This sequence joins TRBV2 and TRBJ1-1; 8 nucleotides align to TRBD1. Trimming cost V 6 bases and J 1 base; bases outside gene matches: 7. The CDR3 covers 15 residues. Germline V gives CDR1 SNHLY, CDR2 FYNNEI. The full variable domain, in which reference TRBV2 and TRBJ1-1 provide the parts outside the CDR3, is EPEVTQTPSHQVTQMGQEVILRCVPISNHLYFYWYRQILGQKVEFLVSFYNNEISEKSEIFDDQFSVERPDGSNFTLKIRSTKLEDSAMYFCASSHIGTGNTEAFFGQGTRLTVV.

The chain employs TRBV5-1 and TRBJ1-1; 7 bases line up with TRBD1. CDR3 length equals 15 residues. Germline V lookup: CDR1 SGHRS, CDR2 YFSETQ. Unmatched junction bases numbered 7, after V lost 3 bases and J lost 2 bases. The CDR3 loop reads CASSSSGGSNTEAFF. The DNA of the CDR3 is TGCGCCAGCAGCTCTTCAGGGGGTTCTAACACTGAAGCTTTCTTT.

The chain links TRBV2 to TRBJ2-2; the D gene is possibly TRBD1 (6 bases). The CDR3 runs to 16 residues. Germline V lookup: CDR1 SNHLY, CDR2 FYNNEI. V was pared by 2 bases and J by 7 bases, with 17 bases between. This CDR3 reads CASSELGTGSGGELFF. The CDR3, as DNA: TGTGCCAGCAGTGAATTAGGAACAGGGAGCGGCGGGGAGCTGTTTTTT.

Only a few counts were recorded for this clone. This chain uses TRBV5-1 with TRBJ2-5; D gene uncertain. Germline CDR1 and CDR2: SGHRS and YFSETQ. The CDR3 is 16 amino acids. The V end was cut by 0 bases, the J end by 4 bases, with 16 bases between. The CDR3 loop reads CASSLGRPSLVETQYF. The CDR3 DNA follows: TGCGCCAGCAGCTTGGGACGGCCCTCCCTCGTAGAGACCCAGTACTTC.

The CDR3 reads CASSLGTSGGVSETQYF. CDR3 nucleotides: TGTGCCAGCAGCCTGGGGACTAGCGGGGGGGTTTCAGAGACCCAGTACTTC. The rearrangement joins TRBV9 to TRBJ2-5, with 16 bases fitting TRBD2. Trimming at V came to 4 bases and at J to 4 bases, leaving 7 bases not matched to a gene. CDR1 SGDLS and CDR2 YYNGEE come from the germline V gene. CDR3 size: 17 residues.

The chain combines TRBV6-5 with TRBJ2-3; D unclear. Trimming stripped 5 bases from V and 0 bases from J, with 9 bases between. The CDR3 spans 14 residues. Germline CDR1 and CDR2: MNHEY and SVGAGI. The CDR3 protein is CASSPLTSTDTQYF. The CDR3 region has the DNA TGTGCCAGCAGTCCCCTTACTAGCACAGATACGCAGTATTTT.

The V call is TRBV6-5, the J call TRBJ1-5; 9 nucleotides match TRBD1. Germline V gene data show CDR1 as MNHEY and CDR2 as SVGAGI. The CDR3 runs 15 residues. Trimming removed 6 bases from V and 2 bases from J; junction bases left unmatched: 5. CDR3 nucleotides: TGTGCCAGCAGCCGGGGACAGGGCGGCAATCAGCCCCAGCATTTT. Residues: CASSRGQGGNQPQHF.

The chain recombines TRBV6-6 with TRBJ2-3; D is unclear. The CDR3 has 11 residues. The germline V and J ends were trimmed by 6 bases and 2 bases, with 3 bases remaining between them. Germline V gives CDR1 MNHNY, CDR2 SVGAGI (reference sequence). The CDR3 sequence is CASRITDTQYF. The CDR3 DNA reads TGTGCCAGCAGAATCACAGATACGCAGTATTTT.

J is TRBJ1-2 and V is TRBV6-6; D ambiguous. Trimming removed 9 bases from V and 8 bases from J, with 16 bases in between. The V gene's germline CDR1 is MNHNY and CDR2 SVGAGI (reference sequence). This CDR3 region has 12 residues. The CDR3 bases are TGTGCCAGTAGCATCGGTTCGGAGGGCTACACCTTC. Translated: CASSIGSEGYTF.

The CDR3: CASSADGGINEQYF. CDR3 in DNA: TGTGCCAGCAGCGCGGACGGAGGAATAAACGAGCAGTACTTC. The chain has TRBV7-9 and TRBJ2-7; D possibly corresponds to TRBD2 (5 bases). Trimming left V 5 bases short and J 5 bases short, with 16 bases between. The CDR3 length is 14 residues. Looked up from germline, CDR1 is SEHNR and CDR2 is FQNEAQ (reference sequence).

The chain joins TRBV7-2 to TRBJ1-3; no clear D. From germline, CDR1 is SGHTA and CDR2 FQGNSA. The CDR3 runs to 15 residues. Trimming took 4 bases from V and 4 from J, leaving 14 bases between them. Written as DNA, the CDR3 is TGTGCCAGCAGCTCATGGACGGGAGGCGGAAACACCATATATTTT. This codes for CASSSWTGGGNTIYF.

V and J are TRBV5-5 and TRBJ2-7; TRBD1 aligns across 11 bases. Germline trimming cut 3 bases from V and 5 bases from J; bases unmatched to any gene: 10. The CDR3 spans 16 residues. Per germline, CDR1 SGHKS and CDR2 YYEKEE (reference sequence). CDR3 nucleotide sequence: TGTGCCAGCAGCTACTCGCCGGGACAGGGGGTCAACGAGCAGTACTTC. Translated: CASSYSPGQGVNEQYF.

The J gene is TRBJ1-2, the V gene TRBV7-8, with a tentative D call TRBD1 (5 bases). Looked up from germline, CDR1 is SGHVS and CDR2 is FQNEAQ. The V end was cut by 1 base, the J end by 5 bases, with 11 bases between. The CDR3 runs to 14 residues. The CDR3 DNA reads as TGTGCCAGCAGCTTAGATAGGGGCGGATATGGCTACACCTTC. This gives the protein CASSLDRGGYGYTF.

Worth noting for this clone: Other DNA sequences in the same sample also yield this CDR3. The rearrangement joins TRBV2 to TRBJ2-4, with TRBD1 matching 7 bases. V was pared by 2 bases and J by 3 bases, with 16 bases of the junction left unmatched. The V gene's germline CDR1 is SNHLY and CDR2 FYNNEI. The CDR3 length is 19 residues. This chain's CDR3 is CASSESRTGVRGSKNIQYF. The CDR3 DNA reads TGTGCCAGCAGTGAATCAAGAACAGGGGTAAGGGGCAGCAAAAACATTCAGTACTTC. Supplemented by reference TRBV2 and TRBJ2-4, the full variable domain reads EPEVTQTPSHQVTQMGQEVILRCVPISNHLYFYWYRQILGQKVEFLVSFYNNEISEKSEIFDDQFSVERPDGSNFTLKIRSTKLEDSAMYFCASSESRTGVRGSKNIQYFGAGTRLSVL.

The chain links TRBV6-5 to TRBJ1-2, with 8 bases lining up with TRBD1. This CDR3 is 15 amino acids long. CDR1 and CDR2 from the germline V gene are MNHEY and SVGAGI. The trim removed 2 bases at V and 3 bases at J, leaving 5 bases unmatched. This CDR3 is CASSYLETGDYGYTF. CDR3 nucleotide sequence: TGTGCCAGCAGTTACCTTGAGACAGGGGACTATGGCTACACCTTC.

This rearrangement joins TRBV30 to TRBJ1-1; no clear D gene. The CDR3 length is 12 residues. Trimming removed 1 base from V and 1 base from J, with 4 bases in between. The germline V gene encodes CDR1 GTSNPN and CDR2 SVGIG (reference sequence). CDR3 loop: CAWSAQNTEAFF. In DNA form, the CDR3 reads TGTGCCTGGAGTGCCCAGAACACTGAAGCTTTCTTT.